This T cell receptor (beta chain) was identified in a study of T cells in Graves' hyperthyroidism and ophthalmopathy. Overall study context: It was at initial diagnosis, before any treatment, that peripheral blood was collected.

This clonotype has ten or more counts. What it binds is not known. Amplification of TCR beta CDR3 regions used RNA as the template. HTBI primers drove first-round RT-PCR of the TCR CDR3. TCRdb recomputed calls from the multiplex PCR reads with MiXCR, one row per CDR3 protein. The table has roughly 350,000 distinct CDR3 sequences, approximately 15% seen once; the top ten hold roughly 21%. Overall study findings and caveats: Expanded thyroid clonotypes (above 0.001) were mostly also found in blood.

The V gene's germline CDR1 is DFQATT and CDR2 SNEGSKA (reference sequence). CDR3 length: 12 residues. Deletions cut 3 bases from V and 4 bases from J, with 9 bases between. Ophthalmopathy patients showed a Clinical Activity Score of at least 3, NOSPECS grade of at least 4 and duration under 3 months. PBMCs were sourced from roughly 10 ml fresh peripheral blood. The receptor's source is a woman aged 25 to 45 with Graves' ophthalmopathy. The material sequenced was blood. The genes are TRBV20-1 and TRBJ1-2, with D possibly matching TRBD1 (5 bases). CDR3 sequence (DNA): TGCAGTGCTAGGACAGCTTTCTATGGCTACACCTTC. It yields the protein CSARTAFYGYTF.